This entry describes one TCR beta chain. A much larger clone is a single base away; this may be a read error. A modified ARM-PCR protocol with three rounds of nested PCR amplified TCRbeta. A single record per CDR3 protein comes from TCRdb applying MiXCR to the multiplex PCR reads. Of 52,000 or so distinct CDR3 sequences listed, 74% were seen once; the top ten hold 20% to 30%. These data originate in a study of tumor and adjacent non-tumor tissue in lung cancer. The template was RNA from unsorted bulk tissue. More than 3 cm separated this lung sample from the edge of the tumor. The source material was distant non-tumor lung tissue. This clonotype originated in a woman aged 55-75 years with non-small cell lung cancer.

The CDR3 spells CASSLPSGYNEEFF. Written as DNA, the CDR3 is TGTGCCAGCAGCTTGCCTAGCGGGTACAATGAGGAGTTCTTC. V and J are TRBV5-4 and TRBJ2-1; 8 bases match TRBD2. This CDR3 spans 14 amino acids. Looked up from germline, CDR1 is SGHNT and CDR2 is YYREEE (reference sequence).